This entry lists 24 T cell receptor beta chains sequenced from one sample in a study of blood T cells in healthy people across ages. Sample-barcoded 5' priming and a J-beta primer mix drove a second PCR of roughly 7 to 11 cycles. TCRdb re-called the 5' RACE reads through MiXCR, storing one row per CDR3 protein. The sample has roughly 800,000 distinct CDR3 sequences; about three fifths are singletons. Sequences were obtained from blood. The receptors derive from a young man in good health.

V usage is TRBV7-2 and J usage is TRBJ2-5; 8 positions agree with TRBD2. CDR1 SGHTA and CDR2 FQGNSA come from the germline V gene. CDR3 length: 14 residues. J lost 8 bases, V lost 5 bases, and 10 bases had no gene match. CDR3 coding DNA: TGTGCCAGCAGCCCCCCCGGGACTAGAATCACCCAGTACTTC. Translated: CASSPPGTRITQYF.

The chain combines TRBV6-1 with TRBJ1-2; the D gene is possibly TRBD1 (6 bases). This CDR3 comprises 13 residues. V was clipped by 8 bases and J by 6 bases, with 16 bases between them. In germline, CDR1 is MNHNS, CDR2 SASEGT. CDR3 protein: CASGTTGTHGYTF. CDR3 nucleotides: TGTGCCAGCGGGACCACAGGGACTCATGGCTACACCTTC.

The table lists this clonotype with a few counts. The chain combines TRBV9 with TRBJ2-7; D remains ambiguous. Germline loops: CDR1 SGDLS, CDR2 YYNGEE. The CDR3 runs 14 residues. The V gene lost 0 bases and the J gene lost 3 bases, with 10 bases spanning the gap. For the CDR3, the DNA is TGTGCCAGCAGCGTAGGAATATCAGGCTACGAGCAGTACTTC. Translating gives CASSVGISGYEQYF.

The V call is TRBV5-1, the J call TRBJ1-1; possibly TRBD1 for D (5 bases). Per the germline V gene, CDR1 is SGHRS and CDR2 is YFSETQ. This CDR3 is built from 15 residues. V was clipped by 3 bases and J by 5 bases, with 17 bases between them. The CDR3 nucleotides are TGCGCCAGCAGCTCACCCCGGTGGGGGGTTACTGAAGCTTTCTTT. As protein: CASSSPRWGVTEAFF.

This rearrangement joins TRBV5-1 to TRBJ2-1; TRBD1 agrees at 7 bases. CDR1 and CDR2 from the germline V gene are SGHRS and YFSETQ. The length of the CDR3 is 16 residues. V gave up 1 base and J gave up 5 bases; unmatched junction bases: 9. CDR3 DNA sequence: TGCGCCAGCAGCTTGAGGGTCGGGACAGACGACAATGAGCAGTTCTTC. Translated: CASSLRVGTDDNEQFF. Supplemented by reference TRBV5-1 and TRBJ2-1, the full variable domain reads KAGVTQTPRYLIKTRGQQVTLSCSPISGHRSVSWYQQTPGQGLQFLFEYFSETQRNKGNFPGRFSGRQFSNSRSEMNVSTLELGDSALYLCASSLRVGTDDNEQFFGPGTRLTVL.

The J gene is TRBJ2-4, the V gene TRBV6-5, with D possibly being TRBD2 (6 bases). Trimming left V 6 bases short and J 12 bases short, with 18 bases between. This CDR3 contains 13 residues. Germline CDR1 reads MNHEY; CDR2 reads SVGAGI. DNA of the CDR3: TGTGCCAGCAGCCAGGACGGGAGTGGTTCTCAGTACTTC. Translated: CASSQDGSGSQYF.

This clonotype was seen a handful of times. The chain employs TRBV20-1 and TRBJ2-2; TRBD1 agrees at 8 bases. Germline-derived CDR1 and CDR2 are DFQATT and SNEGSKA (reference sequence). The CDR3 loop spans 13 amino acids. Losses at the gene ends were 5 bases for V and 9 bases for J; bases not matched to a gene: 8. Here the CDR3 reads CSAPDRANRELFF. DNA of the CDR3: TGCAGTGCTCCGGACAGGGCTAACCGGGAGCTGTTTTTT.

In its sample, this clonotype was seen a few times. The chain has TRBV7-9 and TRBJ2-5, with no clear D. Deletions cut 1 base from V and 5 bases from J, with 11 bases between. Germline loops: CDR1 SEHNR, CDR2 FQNEAQ (reference sequence). The length of the CDR3 is 14 residues. The CDR3 protein is CASSLGSRRETQYF. The CDR3 coding sequence is TGTGCCAGCAGCTTAGGTTCGCGGCGGGAGACCCAGTACTTC.

The genes are TRBV4-3 and TRBJ2-4; D possibly corresponds to TRBD2 (5 bases). Per the germline V gene, CDR1 is LGHNA and CDR2 is YSLEER. V lost 0 bases and J 6 bases, leaving 12 bases between the germline ends. The CDR3 sequence is 15 residues long. The CDR3 protein is CASSQEEGEGNIQYF. The CDR3 nucleotides read TGCGCCAGCAGCCAAGAGGAAGGAGAGGGAAACATTCAGTACTTC.

The rearrangement links TRBV29-1 to TRBJ2-1; D gene ambiguous. V shed 7 bases and J shed 0 bases, with 13 bases lying between them. The CDR3 is made up of 14 amino acids. Germline V gene sequence: CDR1 SQVTM, CDR2 ANQGSEA. The CDR3 coding sequence is TGCAGCGGGAGTCTAGGAAGCTCCTACAATGAGCAGTTCTTC. This encodes CSGSLGSSYNEQFF.

This chain uses TRBV12-3 or TRBV12-4 with TRBJ1-6; 7 bases align to TRBD1. The length of the CDR3 is 15 residues. V lost 6 bases, J lost 7 bases, and 9 bases stayed unmatched. In DNA, the CDR3 is TGTGCCAGCAGGACAACCAGGGGGGGGAATTCACCCCTCCACTTT. Translated, it gives CASRTTRGGNSPLHF.

The chain couples TRBV7-2 to TRBJ2-3, with TRBD2 matching 7 bases. Per germline, CDR1 SGHTA and CDR2 FQGNSA. The V segment lost 3 bases and the J segment 4 bases; nucleotides outside the gene matches: 7. CDR3 length: 15 amino acids. The CDR3 sequence: CASSFGRTRSDTQYF. The CDR3 DNA follows: TGTGCCAGCAGCTTCGGGAGGACTAGATCAGATACGCAGTATTTT.

The J gene is TRBJ2-3, the V gene TRBV6-2 or TRBV6-3; 9 bases map to TRBD1. The CDR3 extends over 19 amino acids. V was pared by 5 bases and J by 8 bases, with 23 bases of the junction left unmatched. Germline CDR1 is MNHEY and CDR2 is SVGEGT. The CDR3 is CASSTPPGQGGRERRTQYF. The CDR3 DNA reads as TGTGCCAGCAGTACTCCTCCGGGACAGGGAGGGCGGGAGAGGCGTACGCAGTATTTT.

The rearrangement joins TRBV5-4 to TRBJ1-2; TRBD1 might be the D (6 bases). The CDR3 consists of 18 residues. V shed 0 bases and J shed 4 bases, with 22 bases lying between them. CDR1 and CDR2 (germline): SGHNT, YYREEE (reference sequence). The CDR3 bases are TGTGCCAGCAGCTTGGGTGGGGCATCGGGGGCCCAGCCCTATGGCTACACCTTC. This translates into CASSLGGASGAQPYGYTF.

The chain uses TRBV7-8 and TRBJ1-5; D uncertain. This CDR3 is 12 amino acids long. V shed 5 bases and J shed 7 bases, with 9 bases lying between them. CDR1 is SGHVS and CDR2 is FQNEAQ in the germline V gene. For the CDR3, the DNA is TGTGCCAGCAGCCCGACGGACCAGCCCCAGCATTTT. It yields the protein CASSPTDQPQHF.

The sample holds a few counts of this clonotype. CDR3 residues: CSVALPLAGGETQYF. CDR3 in DNA: TGCAGCGTTGCCCTCCCACTAGCGGGAGGAGAGACCCAGTACTTC. This chain joins TRBV29-1 and TRBJ2-5; 12 nucleotides match TRBD2. The CDR3 is 15 residues long. Germline CDR1 is SQVTM and CDR2 is ANQGSEA. With 4 bases clipped from V and 4 bases from J, the junction kept 7 bases outside the gene matches. The full variable domain, with the rest looked up from reference TRBV29-1 and TRBJ2-5, is SAVISQKPSRDICQRGTSLTIQCQVDSQVTMMFWYRQQPGQSLTLIATANQGSEATYESGFVIDKFPISRPNLTFSTLTVSNMSPEDSSIYLCSVALPLAGGETQYFGPGTRLLVL.

This clonotype was seen only a few times. The rearrangement joins TRBV29-1 to TRBJ2-3; D call uncertain. Germline CDR1 and CDR2: SQVTM and ANQGSEA. The CDR3 runs 13 residues. V shed 6 bases and J shed 6 bases, with 16 bases lying between them. The DNA for the CDR3 is TGCAGCGTCAAGGGTCGATTCGGGGATACGCAGTATTTT. As protein: CSVKGRFGDTQYF.

The chain couples TRBV29-1 to TRBJ1-1, with D unresolved. V dropped 4 bases and J dropped 5 bases, with 17 bases sitting between them. Germline CDR1 is SQVTM and CDR2 is ANQGSEA. This CDR3 is built from 14 residues. This CDR3 reads CSVGRTVGGTEAFF. The CDR3 DNA is TGCAGCGTTGGTCGGACCGTGGGAGGGACTGAAGCTTTCTTT. The full variable domain, its missing parts supplied by reference TRBV29-1 and TRBJ1-1, is SAVISQKPSRDICQRGTSLTIQCQVDSQVTMMFWYRQQPGQSLTLIATANQGSEATYESGFVIDKFPISRPNLTFSTLTVSNMSPEDSSIYLCSVGRTVGGTEAFFGQGTRLTVV.

V is TRBV9 and J is TRBJ1-1, with TRBD1 identical over 8 bases. The CDR3 spans 18 residues. J was trimmed by 0 bases and V by 0 bases; bases with no gene match: 10. Germline lookup yields CDR1 SGDLS and CDR2 YYNGEE. CDR3 in amino acids: CASSVAFGQGPMNTEAFF. CDR3 DNA: TGTGCCAGCAGCGTAGCTTTCGGACAGGGACCCATGAACACTGAAGCTTTCTTT.

The V and J genes are TRBV7-2 and TRBJ2-2; D is unclear. Germline V CDR1 and CDR2: SGHTA, FQGNSA. The CDR3 is 13 amino acids. Trimming removed 7 bases at V and 5 bases at J, with 11 bases between. CDR3 sequence: CASTFSATGELFF. DNA of the CDR3: TGTGCCAGCACCTTCAGCGCGACCGGGGAGCTGTTTTTT.

This clonotype was recorded once. CDR3 sequence (DNA): TGCGCCAGTAGCACGGAACAGGGATCTGGGGCCAACGTCCTGACTTTC. It encodes CASSTEQGSGANVLTF. The rearrangement links TRBV5-1 to TRBJ2-6, with D perhaps matching TRBD1 (6 bases). CDR1 is SGHRS and CDR2 is YFSETQ in the germline V gene. CDR3 size: 16 residues. V lost 8 bases to trimming and J lost 1 base, with 16 bases between them. Based on the CDR3 plus reference TRBV5-1 and TRBJ2-6, the full variable domain is KAGVTQTPRYLIKTRGQQVTLSCSPISGHRSVSWYQQTPGQGLQFLFEYFSETQRNKGNFPGRFSGRQFSNSRSEMNVSTLELGDSALYLCASSTEQGSGANVLTFGAGSRLTVL.

With regard to this clonotype: An end of the junction does not agree with germline; a read error may underlie this. CDR3 protein: CVSSQVGTGDNEQFF. DNA of the CDR3: TGTGTCAGCAGCCAGGTTGGGACAGGGGACAATGAGCAGTTCTTC. This sequence joins TRBV3-1 and TRBJ2-1; 10 bases align to TRBD1. The germline V gene has CDR1 LGHDT and CDR2 YNNKEL (reference sequence). This CDR3 is built from 15 residues.

V gene TRBV15 combines with J gene TRBJ2-4, with a weak D call TRBD1 (6 bases). Trimming took off 0 bases at V and 2 bases at J, with 11 bases between the two ends. This CDR3 spans 16 amino acids. In germline, CDR1 is LNHNV, CDR2 YYDKDF (reference sequence). CDR3 in DNA: TGTGCCACCAGCAGAGATGTGGGGACAACCAAAAACATTCAGTACTTC. Its protein product is CATSRDVGTTKNIQYF. The variable domain in full, completed from reference TRBV15 and TRBJ2-4, reads DAMVIQNPRYQVTQFGKPVTLSCSQTLNHNVMYWYQQKSSQAPKLLFHYYDKDFNNEADTPDNFQSRRPNTSFCFLDIRSPGLGDTAMYLCATSRDVGTTKNIQYFGAGTRLSVL.

The chain couples TRBV28 to TRBJ2-1; D uncertain. The CDR3 runs to 13 residues. CDR1 MDHEN and CDR2 SYDVKM come from the germline V gene. Trimming stripped 4 bases from V and 6 bases from J, with 10 bases between. The CDR3 loop reads CASSSGRINEQFF. DNA for the CDR3: TGTGCCAGCAGTTCCGGACGGATCAATGAGCAGTTCTTC.